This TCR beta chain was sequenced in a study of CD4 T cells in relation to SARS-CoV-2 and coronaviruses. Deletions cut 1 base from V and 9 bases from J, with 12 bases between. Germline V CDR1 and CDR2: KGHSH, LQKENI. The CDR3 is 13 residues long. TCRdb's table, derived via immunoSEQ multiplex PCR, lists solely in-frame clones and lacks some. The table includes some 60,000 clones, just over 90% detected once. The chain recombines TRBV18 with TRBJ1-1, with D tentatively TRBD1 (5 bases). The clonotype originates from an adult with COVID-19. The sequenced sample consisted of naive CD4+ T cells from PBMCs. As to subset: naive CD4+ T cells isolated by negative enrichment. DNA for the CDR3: TGTGCCAGCTCACCACGGGACTCCCTGCAAGCTTTCTTT. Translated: CASSPRDSLQAFF.